The 30 T cell receptor beta chains below come from one sample, sequenced in a study of cytomegalovirus exposure and HLA in healthy donors. In the PCR, 60 Vbeta and 13 Jbeta primers were used. Measured with immunoSEQ multiplex PCR; TCRdb has only the in-frame clones, and not every one. The sample has about 160,000 clones, approximately 84% seen once. Sequenced: PBMCs. Receptors were obtained from a woman in her forties in good health and CMV-seropositive.

V is TRBV4-1 and J is TRBJ1-3; possibly TRBD1 for D (5 bases). Germline CDR1 MGHRA, CDR2 YSYEKL. Between the trimmed V and J ends, which lost 0 bases and 0 bases, there was a span of 15 bases. The CDR3 spans 18 residues. The CDR3: CASSQEYTTGSSGNTIYF. Written as DNA, the CDR3 is TGCGCCAGCAGCCAAGAGTATACTACAGGAAGCTCTGGAAACACCATATATTTT.

The chain couples TRBV19 to TRBJ1-5; a possible D gene is TRBD1 (5 bases). Looked up from germline, CDR1 is LNHDA and CDR2 is SQIVND (reference sequence). V was pared by 6 bases and J by 2 bases, with 11 bases between. The CDR3 is 14 residues long. The DNA for the CDR3 is TGTGCCAGTAGCCAAATGACAGGCAATCAGCCCCAGCATTTT. It encodes CASSQMTGNQPQHF.

The chain has TRBV7-2 and TRBJ2-3; TRBD2 matches 9 bases. This CDR3 has 17 amino acids. Per the germline V gene, CDR1 is SGHTA and CDR2 is FQGNSA. The ends lost 1 base at V and 4 bases at J; junction bases unmatched: 9. The CDR3 nucleotides are TGTGCCAGCAGCTTAGTTAGTAGCGGGGGAGTGTCAGATACGCAGTATTTT. It specifies CASSLVSSGGVSDTQYF.

This sequence joins TRBV4-2 and TRBJ2-1; 12 positions agree with TRBD2. There are 17 residues in the CDR3. V was pared by 1 base and J by 4 bases, with 5 bases of the junction left unmatched. From germline, CDR1 is LGHNA and CDR2 YNFKEQ. CDR3 nucleotide sequence: TGTGCCAGCAGCCAAGGTGACCTAGCGGGGGGGTACAATGAGCAGTTCTTC. It codes for CASSQGDLAGGYNEQFF.

Comments on this clone: At one boundary the junction diverges from the germline segment, which might be a read error. The gene calls are TRBV7-9 and TRBJ1-2; 7 positions agree with TRBD1. This CDR3 comprises 16 residues. CDR1 SEHNR and CDR2 FQNEAQ come from the germline V gene (reference sequence). The CDR3 nucleotides read TGTTCCAGCAGCTCCCACGAAGAGACAGGGCGGAATGGCTACACCTTC. Its protein product is CSSSSHEETGRNGYTF.

The V call is TRBV28, the J call TRBJ1-6; unclear D gene. The germline V gene encodes CDR1 MDHEN and CDR2 SYDVKM. The germline V and J ends were trimmed by 8 bases and 8 bases, with 10 bases remaining between them. This CDR3 is built from 12 residues. The CDR3 sequence is CASGPRDSPLHF. In DNA, the CDR3 is TGTGCCAGCGGGCCGCGGGATTCACCCCTCCACTTT. Looking up the rest from reference TRBV28 and TRBJ1-6 gives the full variable domain: DVKVTQSSRYLVKRTGEKVFLECVQDMDHENMFWYRQDPGLGLRLIYFSYDVKMKEKGDIPEGYSVSREKKERFSLILESASTNQTSMYLCASGPRDSPLHFGNGTRLTVT.

The chain employs TRBV29-1 and TRBJ2-1, with 8 nucleotides matching TRBD2. V shed 6 bases and J 0 bases; nucleotides not matched to a gene: 13. CDR3 length: 17 amino acids. In germline, CDR1 is SQVTM, CDR2 ANQGSEA. CDR3 amino acids: CSVNRGGFSSSYNEQFF. The CDR3 nucleotides are TGCAGCGTAAATCGGGGGGGCTTTTCTAGCTCCTACAATGAGCAGTTCTTC.

The V and J genes are TRBV7-8 and TRBJ1-6, with D uncertain. CDR1 is SGHVS and CDR2 is FQNEAQ in the germline V gene. Trimming took off 1 base at V and 0 bases at J, with 13 bases between the two ends. This CDR3 contains 18 residues. The CDR3 reads CASSLDDGKASYNSPLHF. In DNA, the CDR3 is TGTGCCAGCAGCTTAGATGACGGGAAGGCCTCCTATAATTCACCCCTCCACTTT.

With regard to this clone: Other DNA sequences in the sample encode the same CDR3. The chain uses TRBV7-3 and TRBJ2-2, with TRBD2 matching 8 bases. Germline loops: CDR1 SGHTA, CDR2 FQGTGA. The CDR3 covers 14 residues. With V trimmed by 1 base and J by 6 bases, 1 base remained unmatched. This CDR3 is CASSLSGGSGELFF. CDR3 sequence (DNA): TGTGCCAGCAGCTTAAGCGGGGGGTCCGGGGAGCTGTTTTTT.

The chain is built from TRBV28 and TRBJ1-6; possibly TRBD1 for D (6 bases). The CDR3 is 15 residues long. V was clipped by 7 bases and J by 2 bases, with 12 bases between them. Germline values: CDR1 MDHEN, CDR2 SYDVKM. The CDR3 DNA follows: TGTGCCAGCAATCTTAGGGACACCTATAATTCACCCCTCCACTTT. It encodes CASNLRDTYNSPLHF.

This clone showed up just once. The V call is TRBV19, the J call TRBJ2-3, with D unclear. The ends were cut back, 11 bases at V and 5 bases at J, with 17 bases in the middle. The germline gives CDR1 LNHDA, CDR2 SQIVND (reference sequence). The CDR3 extends over 13 amino acids. Written as DNA, the CDR3 is TGTGCCTGTCAGGAAACCAGATTAGATACGCAGTATTTT. It specifies CACQETRLDTQYF.

This clone was counted between two and nine times. The chain couples TRBV7-2 to TRBJ1-2; D gene uncertain. V shed 2 bases and J shed 8 bases, with 12 bases lying between them. CDR3 length: 13 residues. The V gene's germline CDR1 is SGHTA and CDR2 FQGNSA. In DNA form, the CDR3 reads TGTGCCAGCAGCTTATACGGGGAAGGAGGCTACACCTTC. Its translation: CASSLYGEGGYTF.

The rearrangement uses TRBV29-1 and TRBJ1-1; no clear D gene. The V end was cut by 2 bases, the J end by 1 base, with 17 bases between. Germline V gene data show CDR1 as SQVTM and CDR2 as ANQGSEA. The CDR3 sequence is 16 residues long. DNA of the CDR3: TGCAGCGTTGAAATCAAGCCATGGGCCGGGAACACTGAAGCTTTCTTT. This encodes CSVEIKPWAGNTEAFF.

This clone has a single count. The chain joins TRBV15 to TRBJ1-3, with D possibly TRBD1 on 5 matching bases. The V end was cut by 1 base, the J end by 2 bases, with 6 bases between. Per germline, CDR1 LNHNV and CDR2 YYDKDF (reference sequence). This CDR3 is 14 amino acids long. The CDR3 loop is CATSRAGAGNTIYF. The CDR3 DNA sequence: TGTGCCACCAGCAGAGCGGGGGCTGGAAACACCATATATTTT.

The V and J genes are TRBV5-4 and TRBJ2-3, with 13 bases lining up with TRBD2. The CDR3 length is 18 residues. From germline, CDR1 is SGHNT and CDR2 YYREEE (reference sequence). The trim removed 1 base at V and 0 bases at J, leaving 5 bases unmatched. In nucleotides, the CDR3 is TGTGCCAGCAGCTTGACTAGCGGGGGGGCCGGCAGCACAGATACGCAGTATTTT. It yields the protein CASSLTSGGAGSTDTQYF.

The chain uses TRBV15 and TRBJ2-7, with TRBD1 matching over 7 bases. The CDR3 has 17 amino acids. The germline V gene has CDR1 LNHNV and CDR2 YYDKDF (reference sequence). Trimming removed 1 base from V and 1 base from J; junction bases left unmatched: 10. The CDR3 nucleotides are TGTGCCACCAGCAGAGTGGTGGGGACAGCGGTTTCCTACGAGCAGTACTTC. Encoded protein: CATSRVVGTAVSYEQYF.

The V gene is TRBV5-1, the J gene TRBJ1-1; a weak D match, TRBD1 (6 bases). Germline loops: CDR1 SGHRS, CDR2 YFSETQ. The CDR3 sequence is 15 residues long. Deletions cut 4 bases from V and 1 base from J, with 14 bases between. The CDR3 DNA reads as TGCGCCAGCAGCCCAGTACAGGGATCGAACACTGAAGCTTTCTTT. Protein product: CASSPVQGSNTEAFF.

In its sample, this clone was seen once. The genes are TRBV4-3 and TRBJ2-7; D is possibly TRBD1 (5 bases). The germline V gene encodes CDR1 LGHNA and CDR2 YSLEER. This CDR3 has 15 amino acids. Between the trimmed V and J ends, which lost 0 bases and 0 bases, there was a span of 9 bases. CDR3 sequence: CASSQDTGNSYEQYF. Written as DNA, the CDR3 is TGCGCCAGCAGCCAAGATACAGGAAACTCCTACGAGCAGTACTTC.

This clone turned up a few times. The chain joins TRBV10-3 to TRBJ1-3; D may be TRBD1 (5 bases). CDR3 length: 14 residues. Germline V gene sequence: CDR1 ENHRY, CDR2 SYGVKD. V was clipped by 7 bases and J by 0 bases, with 10 bases between them. The CDR3 nucleotides are TGTGCCATCAAAGGGGCGAGCTCTGGAAACACCATATATTTT. Encoded protein: CAIKGASSGNTIYF.

The chain couples TRBV5-1 to TRBJ2-1; D possibly corresponds to TRBD1 (6 bases). CDR1 and CDR2 (germline): SGHRS, YFSETQ. V was pared by 0 bases and J by 4 bases, with 11 bases between. There are 15 residues in the CDR3. The CDR3 loop reads CASSLVGDTYNEQFF. Here the CDR3 DNA reads TGCGCCAGCAGCTTGGTTGGGGACACATACAATGAGCAGTTCTTC.

This sequence joins TRBV30 and TRBJ2-3, with a possible D match to TRBD2 (7 bases). V lost 0 bases and J lost 4, with 14 bases in between. The V gene's germline CDR1 is GTSNPN and CDR2 SVGIG (reference sequence). The CDR3 runs 15 residues. CDR3 loop: CAWSVGGAGPDTQYF. CDR3 sequence (DNA): TGTGCCTGGAGTGTAGGGGGGGCGGGGCCAGATACGCAGTATTTT.

J is TRBJ1-1 and V is TRBV7-2, with D possibly being TRBD1 (6 bases). CDR3 size: 14 residues. V dropped 5 bases and J dropped 7 bases, with 17 bases sitting between them. CDR1 SGHTA and CDR2 FQGNSA come from the germline V gene. The DNA for the CDR3 is TGTGCCAGCAGCGTAAGCACCGGACAGAATGAAGCTTTCTTT. Translation gives CASSVSTGQNEAFF.

The chain is built from TRBV30 and TRBJ1-5; D gene uncertain. CDR1 is GTSNPN and CDR2 is SVGIG in the germline V gene (reference sequence). The germline V and J ends were trimmed by 5 bases and 2 bases, with 10 bases remaining between them. The CDR3 is made up of 13 amino acids. The CDR3 coding sequence is TGTGCCTGGGGAGCGATGGGCAATCAGCCCCAGCATTTT. It yields the protein CAWGAMGNQPQHF.

This sequence joins TRBV6-5 and TRBJ1-1; D uncertain. The germline gives CDR1 MNHEY, CDR2 SVGAGI. Trimming removed 7 bases from V and 3 bases from J, with 9 bases in between. CDR3 length: 12 amino acids. The CDR3 coding sequence is TGTGCCAGCACCTCCCGGGACACTGAAGCTTTCTTT. Protein product: CASTSRDTEAFF.

The V call is TRBV7-9, the J call TRBJ1-2; D is perhaps TRBD1 (5 bases). The V gene lost 4 bases and the J gene lost 9 bases, with 12 bases spanning the gap. This CDR3 has 12 amino acids. Germline lookup yields CDR1 SEHNR and CDR2 FQNEAQ (reference sequence). CDR3 amino acids: CASSSGVSRYTF. CDR3 DNA: TGTGCCAGCAGCTCGGGGGTTTCCCGCTACACCTTC.

The J gene is TRBJ1-3, the V gene TRBV28, with D hard to call. The V end was cut by 2 bases, the J end by 4 bases, with 9 bases between. The CDR3 totals 14 residues. From germline, CDR1 is MDHEN and CDR2 SYDVKM. CDR3 in amino acids: CASSLPQVGNTIYF. The DNA for the CDR3 is TGTGCCAGCAGTTTACCCCAGGTGGGAAACACCATATATTTT.

This clone was seen only a few times. The chain couples TRBV2 to TRBJ2-5, with 7 bases lining up with TRBD1. This CDR3 comprises 14 residues. The junction had 9 bases not matched to a gene; V was cut back by 6 bases and J by 5 bases. Germline-derived CDR1 and CDR2 are SNHLY and FYNNEI. The CDR3 DNA reads TGTGCCAGCAGCCCCAGACAGGGTGGGGAGACCCAGTACTTC. This sequence encodes CASSPRQGGETQYF.

V gene TRBV28 combines with J gene TRBJ2-3; 9 bases are shared with TRBD2. The CDR3 contains 14 residues. The germline V gene has CDR1 MDHEN and CDR2 SYDVKM. V dropped 8 bases and J dropped 4; count of bases not matched to a gene: 7. In DNA form, the CDR3 reads TGTGCCAGCGGTCTAGCGGGGAGGTCAGATACGCAGTATTTT. It encodes CASGLAGRSDTQYF.

This clone occurred once. The chain couples TRBV18 to TRBJ2-7, with D perhaps matching TRBD1 (5 bases). Germline CDR1 reads KGHSH; CDR2 reads LQKENI. The ends were cut back, 3 bases at V and 6 bases at J, with 12 bases in the middle. The CDR3 is made up of 13 amino acids. CDR3 bases: TGTGCCAGCTCACCTCAACAGGATTCCGAGCAGTACTTC. As protein: CASSPQQDSEQYF.

This clone was recorded only once. This sequence joins TRBV11-2 and TRBJ2-7; TRBD1 is a possible D gene (5 bases). Trimming pared 0 bases from V and 5 bases from J, leaving 14 bases between. From germline, CDR1 is SGHAT and CDR2 FQNNGV. The length of the CDR3 is 15 residues. This CDR3 reads CASSLEGVATHEQYF. The CDR3, as DNA: TGTGCCAGCAGCTTAGAAGGGGTAGCTACCCACGAGCAGTACTTC.